These T cell receptor beta chains were read from a single sample in a study of siplizumab effects on memory and regulatory T cells. This table comes from immunoSEQ multiplex PCR, and its TCRdb copy is limited to in-frame clones, with some not included. The table has some 100,000 clones, 93% seen once. Sequenced material: non-Treg CD4+ T cells sorted from blood. Receptors originate from a human donor in good health. Each CDR3 is given with its conserved first and last residue. A D gene is named only where the DNA matches it firmly. The size of a clone is reported for some rows only, either as once, few or many, or as a class for expanded clones.

d_gene,abundance,j_gene,v_gene,CDR3nt,CDR3aa
TRBD1,.,TRBJ1-1,TRBV7-8,TGTGCCAGCAGCTTACGGACAGGAGGCACTGAAGCTTTCTTT,CASSLRTGGTEAFF
.,.,TRBJ1-2,TRBV5-6,TGTGCCAGCAGCTTGATGTCAATTTCTCATTATGGCTACACCTTC,CASSLMSISHYGYTF
.,.,TRBJ2-1,TRBV5-6,TGTGCCAGCAGTCCCGGGATTTACCTCTACAATGAGCAGTTCTTC,CASSPGIYLYNEQFF
.,.,TRBJ1-1,TRBV5-5,TGTGCCAGCAGCTTGTCGGGGGGAACTGGTGGCACTGAAGCTTTCTTT,CASSLSGGTGGTEAFF
.,once,TRBJ2-1,TRBV5-1,TGCGCCAGCAGCTTGGCCGGGGGTACTTACAATGAGCAGTTCTTC,CASSLAGGTYNEQFF
TRBD2,.,TRBJ2-1,TRBV7-2,TGTGCCAGCACCCGGGGGGCCTACAATGAGCAGTTCTTC,CASTRGAYNEQFF
.,.,TRBJ2-7,TRBV5-1,TGCGCCAGCAGCTTGTCCCCTAACGACCCCGAGCAGTACTTC,CASSLSPNDPEQYF
.,.,TRBJ2-3,TRBV23-1,TGCGCCAGCAACTTGGACAGTAGAGACACAGATACGCAGTATTTT,CASNLDSRDTDTQYF
TRBD1,once,TRBJ2-7,TRBV7-9,TGTGCCAGTGGGACAGGGGTTAGCGAGCAGTACTTC,CASGTGVSEQYF
.,.,TRBJ2-6,TRBV5-6,TGTGCCAGCAGGCCCCTGGAAACGGTGAGCTCTGGGGCCAACGTCCTGACTTTC,CASRPLETVSSGANVLTF
TRBD2,.,TRBJ2-5,TRBV7-2,TGTGCCAGCAGCCGATCTAGCGGGGGACAGGAGACCCAGTACTTC,CASSRSSGGQETQYF
TRBD2,.,TRBJ2-2,TRBV5-1,TGCGCCAGCAGCCCCCGGACTAGCGGGGGCCCTACCGGGGAGCTGTTTTTT,CASSPRTSGGPTGELFF
TRBD2,.,TRBJ2-4,TRBV19,TGTGCCAGTGAAAATCGACTAGCGGGGGAGAACATTCAGTACTTC,CASENRLAGENIQYF
.,.,TRBJ1-2,TRBV2,TGTGCCAGCAGCCCGGGCCGCGGGGGCTACACCTTC,CASSPGRGGYTF
.,.,TRBJ2-6,TRBV18,TGTGCCAGCTCACCACCGCAGGGAGGTCCCCAAAGTAGCTCTGGGGCCAACGTCCTGACTTTC,CASSPPQGGPQSSSGANVLTF
.,.,TRBJ2-5,TRBV20-1,TGCAGTGCAGAGTTAAGAGAGACCCAGTACTTC,CSAELRETQYF
.,.,TRBJ2-7,TRBV29-1,TGCAGCGCCACAAATTACGAGCAGTACTTC,CSATNYEQYF
TRBD1,.,TRBJ2-1,TRBV28,TGTGCCAGCAGTTCAGGGGGCGCGCACTACAATGAGCAGTTCTTC,CASSSGGAHYNEQFF
TRBD1,.,TRBJ1-1,TRBV30,TGTGCCTGGAGCCCGGACAGGGTCGATGAAGCTTTCTTT,CAWSPDRVDEAFF
.,once,TRBJ2-5,TRBV5-1,TGCGCCAGCAGCTTCGATCTCGGGGCCCAGTACTTC,CASSFDLGAQYF
TRBD1,.,TRBJ2-7,TRBV5-4,TGTGCCAGCAGCTCCCAAGTCGACAGGGGGTACGAGCAGTACTTC,CASSSQVDRGYEQYF
.,.,TRBJ1-2,TRBV7-9,TGTGCCAGCAGCTTAGTGGTTCCGGGGCGCGATGGCTACACCTTC,CASSLVVPGRDGYTF
TRBD2,few,TRBJ2-7,TRBV4-1,TGCGCCAGCAGCCAAGTGGTGCGGGGGTACCCCTACGAGCAGTACTTC,CASSQVVRGYPYEQYF
.,.,TRBJ1-2,TRBV6-5,TGTGCCAGCAGTGTCCTTATGGGGGGCGCGTTCGGCTACACCTTC,CASSVLMGGAFGYTF
.,.,TRBJ2-5,TRBV2,TGTGCCAGCAGTGCAAACAGGGAAGAGACCCAGTACTTC,CASSANREETQYF
.,.,TRBJ1-4,TRBV18,TGTGCCAGCTCGGCAGGGGTCCAGGAAAAACTGTTTTTT,CASSAGVQEKLFF
TRBD2,.,TRBJ2-5,TRBV4-2,TGTGCCAGCAGCCTAGGGACCCTAGCGGGGGGCCCCCAAGAGACCCAGTACTTC,CASSLGTLAGGPQETQYF
.,.,TRBJ1-4,TRBV6-5,TGTGCCAGCAGAACGGCCACTAATGAAAAACTGTTTTTT,CASRTATNEKLFF
TRBD2,.,TRBJ2-6,TRBV7-3,TGTGCCAGCAGCTTCGGACTAGCGACCTCTGGGGCCAACGTCCTGACTTTC,CASSFGLATSGANVLTF
TRBD1,.,TRBJ1-2,TRBV19,TGTGCCAGTAGTGCCCAGGACAGGGTGTATTATGGCTACACCTTC,CASSAQDRVYYGYTF
.,.,TRBJ1-6,TRBV30,TGTGCCTGGAGTGACGGCCGGTATAATTCACCCCTCCACTTT,CAWSDGRYNSPLHF
TRBD1,.,TRBJ1-3,TRBV6-5,TGTGCCAGCAGTTTGGGACAGACAATGGGAAACACCATATATTTT,CASSLGQTMGNTIYF
.,.,TRBJ1-1,TRBV29-1,TGCAGCGTTCTTTCGGGACTAGCTGAAGCTTTCTTT,CSVLSGLAEAFF
TRBD1,.,TRBJ1-5,TRBV19,TGTGCCAGTAGTATGTCGGGACAGCCGTATAGCAATCAGCCCCAGCATTTT,CASSMSGQPYSNQPQHF
.,.,TRBJ1-3,TRBV19,TGTGCCAGTAGTCACCGACGGAGCTCTGGAAACACCATATATTTT,CASSHRRSSGNTIYF
.,.,TRBJ2-7,TRBV11-2,TGTGCCAGCAGCCAGGAGAGGGGGTCGATCTGGGGCCGGTACGAGCAGTACTTC,CASSQERGSIWGRYEQYF